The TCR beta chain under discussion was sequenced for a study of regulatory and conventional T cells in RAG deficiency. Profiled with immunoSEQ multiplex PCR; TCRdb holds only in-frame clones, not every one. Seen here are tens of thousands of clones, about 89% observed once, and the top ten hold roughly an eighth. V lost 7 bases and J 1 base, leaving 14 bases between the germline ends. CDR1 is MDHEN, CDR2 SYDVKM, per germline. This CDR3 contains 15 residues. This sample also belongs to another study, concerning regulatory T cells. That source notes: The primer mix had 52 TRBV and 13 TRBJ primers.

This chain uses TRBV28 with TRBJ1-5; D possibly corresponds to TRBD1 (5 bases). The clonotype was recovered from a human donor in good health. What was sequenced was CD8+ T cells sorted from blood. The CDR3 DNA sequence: TGTGCCAGCAAGGATGGGGGTTTAAGCAATCAGCCCCAGCATTTT. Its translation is CASKDGGLSNQPQHF.